What follows are 21 T cell receptor beta chains derived from one specimen sequenced in a study of beta chain features in type 1 diabetes. What was sequenced were expressed TCRB transcripts, since all of the isolated RNA had been reverse transcribed. Produced via immunoSEQ multiplex PCR; TCRdb's table is partial and in-frame only. In the table there are around 500,000 clones, approximately 10% of which are singletons. What was sequenced was naive CD4+ T cells from blood. The receptors come from a woman younger than 35 in good health.

This clone has a handful of counts. This chain connects TRBV9 to TRBJ2-2; 8 bases map to TRBD1. The CDR3 is 14 amino acids. V lost 0 bases, J lost 5 bases, and 0 bases stayed unmatched. CDR1 and CDR2 from the germline V gene are SGDLS and YYNGEE. DNA of the CDR3: TGTGCCAGCAGCGTAGGGGACAGGACCGGGGAGCTGTTTTTT. Translation gives CASSVGDRTGELFF.

This clone turned up a few times. The chain is built from TRBV29-1 and TRBJ1-1; unclear D gene. The CDR3 runs to 14 residues. CDR1 and CDR2 from the germline V gene are SQVTM and ANQGSEA. Trimming shortened V by 5 bases and J by 5 bases, and 18 bases separated the two germline ends. CDR3 amino acids: CSVHTGGLGTEAFF. The CDR3, as DNA: TGCAGCGTTCATACTGGAGGATTGGGAACTGAAGCTTTCTTT.

The rearrangement joins TRBV18 to TRBJ1-6; tentative D call: TRBD1 (5 bases). The CDR3 sequence is 14 residues long. CDR1 and CDR2 (germline): KGHSH, LQKENI. V lost 2 bases and J lost 6, with 8 bases in between. The CDR3 protein is CASSPKGSNSPLHF. DNA of the CDR3: TGTGCCAGCTCACCAAAGGGGAGTAATTCACCCCTCCACTTT.

The V and J genes are TRBV18 and TRBJ2-3; 9 nucleotides match TRBD2. CDR3 length: 15 amino acids. Germline assignment: CDR1 KGHSH and CDR2 LQKENI. J gave up 1 base and V 6 bases, and 5 bases lay outside the gene matches. Written as DNA, the CDR3 is TGTGCCAGCTCTACCAGACTAGCGGGCACAGATACGCAGTATTTT. Protein product: CASSTRLAGTDTQYF.

The chain has TRBV7-3 and TRBJ2-7, with D perhaps TRBD1 (6 bases). Germline-derived CDR1 and CDR2 are SGHTA and FQGTGA. This CDR3 spans 13 amino acids. The V end was cut by 5 bases, the J end by 8 bases, with 16 bases between. The CDR3 region has the DNA TGTGCCAGCAGCCCGTCACCAGGGGAACAGCAGTACGTC. It is translated as CASSPSPGEQQYV.

This chain connects TRBV7-9 to TRBJ2-5; the match to TRBD1 covers 8 bases. V lost 5 bases and J lost 7; bases outside the gene matches: 18. Germline V gene data show CDR1 as SEHNR and CDR2 as FQNEAQ (reference sequence). The CDR3 sequence is 17 residues long. The CDR3 here is CASSPNVRDRLIGTQYF. In DNA form, the CDR3 reads TGTGCCAGCAGCCCCAATGTCCGGGACAGGCTTATTGGGACCCAGTACTTC.

This rearrangement joins TRBV7-2 to TRBJ2-7; 8 bases line up with TRBD1. After removal of 4 bases from V and 4 bases from J, the junction contained 6 bases not matched to a gene. The CDR3 contains 14 residues. Germline-derived CDR1 and CDR2 are SGHTA and FQGNSA. The CDR3 coding sequence is TGTGCCAGCAGCTCACGGACAGGGATTTACGAGCAGTACTTC. Protein sequence: CASSSRTGIYEQYF.

The rearrangement uses TRBV4-3 and TRBJ2-2; D call uncertain. Germline assignment: CDR1 LGHNA and CDR2 YSLEER. There are 15 residues in the CDR3. V lost 0 bases, J lost 3 bases, and 8 bases lay in between. The CDR3 loop reads CASSQEWQYTGELFF. DNA of the CDR3: TGCGCCAGCAGCCAAGAATGGCAATACACCGGGGAGCTGTTTTTT.

V is TRBV7-2 and J is TRBJ2-3; TRBD2 aligns across 14 bases. After removal of 5 bases from V and 2 bases from J, the junction contained 6 bases not matched to a gene. CDR1 and CDR2 (germline): SGHTA, FQGNSA. The CDR3 runs 17 residues. The DNA for the CDR3 is TGTGCCAGCAGCCCACGGACTAGCGGGGGGTCCACAGATACGCAGTATTTT. It codes for CASSPRTSGGSTDTQYF.

There are a few counts of this clone. V and J are TRBV21-1 and TRBJ2-3; the D call in the table, TRBD1, was not verified against the DNA. TRBV21-1 is a recognized pseudogene. CDR3 length equals 16 residues. This CDR3 reads CASSRAWDSCTDTQYF. CDR3 nucleotides: TGTGCCAGCAGCAGAGCTTGGGACAGCTGTACAGATACGCAGTATTTT.

This clone appeared once. V and J are TRBV6-5 and TRBJ2-1; maybe TRBD1 (5 bases). V lost 10 bases and J 6 bases, leaving 10 bases between the germline ends. Germline V gene lookup returns CDR1 MNHEY and CDR2 SVGAGI. The CDR3 extends over 11 amino acids. The CDR3 reads CATRVGNEQFF. CDR3 DNA sequence: TGTGCCACCAGGGTAGGCAATGAGCAGTTCTTC.

The CDR3 region has the DNA TGTGCCAGTATAGGGTACTACAATGAGCAGTTCTTC. It yields the protein CASIGYYNEQFF. This sequence joins TRBV19 and TRBJ2-1; D ambiguous. Per germline, CDR1 LNHDA and CDR2 SQIVND (reference sequence). The CDR3 has 12 residues. V was cut by 7 bases and J by 3 bases, with 7 bases left in between.

This clone appeared a few times. The chain is built from TRBV5-1 and TRBJ2-3; 7 bases align to TRBD1. V dropped 0 bases and J dropped 1; count of bases not matched to a gene: 2. Germline V gene data show CDR1 as SGHRS and CDR2 as YFSETQ. The CDR3 is made up of 15 amino acids. CDR3 nucleotides: TGCGCCAGCAGCTTGGACAGGGGTGGCACAGATACGCAGTATTTT. This encodes CASSLDRGGTDTQYF.

The V call is TRBV5-1, the J call TRBJ2-3; D is possibly TRBD2 (5 bases). V shed 0 bases and J shed 3 bases, with 11 bases lying between them. CDR3 length: 15 residues. Germline CDR1 SGHRS, CDR2 YFSETQ. The CDR3 DNA reads as TGCGCCAGCAGCTTGGAGCGGAGGCTGACAGATACGCAGTATTTT. This encodes CASSLERRLTDTQYF.

This clone was observed a few times. The rearrangement uses TRBV5-1 and TRBJ2-7; possible D gene TRBD1, 5 bases. Germline loops: CDR1 SGHRS, CDR2 YFSETQ. The CDR3 has 15 amino acids. V was pared by 1 base and J by 1 base, with 12 bases between. The CDR3 DNA reads as TGCGCCAGCAGCTTGTCCCAGGGTTCATCCTACGAGCAGTACTTC. This encodes CASSLSQGSSYEQYF.

This clone showed up many times. The chain uses TRBV7-9 and TRBJ2-3; D remains unclear. Germline CDR1 is SEHNR and CDR2 is FQNEAQ (reference sequence). There are 12 residues in the CDR3. Trimming left V 4 bases short and J 8 bases short, with 10 bases between. The chain's CDR3 is CASSYDGRTQYF. For the CDR3, the DNA is TGTGCCAGCAGCTACGACGGCCGTACGCAGTATTTT.

The CDR3 sequence: CASSPGGRDNQPQHF. CDR3 coding DNA: TGTGCCAGCAGCCCGGGGGGCAGGGACAATCAGCCCCAGCATTTT. The V and J genes are TRBV7-2 and TRBJ1-5; possible D gene TRBD1, 6 bases. Trimming removed 5 bases at V and 3 bases at J, with 14 bases between. The CDR3 runs 15 residues. CDR1 and CDR2 (germline): SGHTA, FQGNSA.

The table lists this clone with a few counts. The chain couples TRBV28 to TRBJ2-7; the D is unclear. The CDR3 has 11 residues. The ends were cut back, 8 bases at V and 3 bases at J, with 8 bases in the middle. The germline V gene has CDR1 MDHEN and CDR2 SYDVKM. As DNA, the CDR3 is TGTGCCAGCTCCTGGGGCTACGAGCAGTACGTC. As protein: CASSWGYEQYV.

The table lists this clone with a few counts. The rearrangement joins TRBV9 to TRBJ1-2, with a weak D call TRBD1 (6 bases). There are 14 residues in the CDR3. Germline V gene data show CDR1 as SGDLS and CDR2 as YYNGEE. Trimming took off 3 bases at V and 2 bases at J, with 11 bases between the two ends. The CDR3 region is CASSGNTGNYGYTF. The CDR3 nucleotides read TGTGCCAGCAGCGGAAACACAGGGAACTATGGCTACACCTTC.

This clone was seen more than once but under ten times. One base away lies a much larger clone, so this may be a sequencing read error. The V call is TRBV6-5, the J call TRBJ2-5; no clear D gene. CDR1 is MNHEY and CDR2 is SVGAGI in the germline V gene. V lost 6 bases to trimming and J lost 4 bases, with 3 bases between them. This CDR3 region has 10 residues. The CDR3 sequence: CASSRETQYF. CDR3 nucleotide sequence: TGTGCCAGCAGCCGAGAGACCCAGTACTTC.

This clone was seen a handful of times. The chain links TRBV7-2 to TRBJ2-3, with 10 bases matching TRBD1. The CDR3 is 17 amino acids. Losses at the gene ends were 4 bases for V and 3 bases for J; bases not matched to a gene: 10. CDR1 SGHTA and CDR2 FQGNSA come from the germline V gene. For the CDR3, the DNA is TGTGCCAGCAGCTCCCTCCGGGACAGGGGCCGGACAGATACGCAGTATTTT. Translated, it gives CASSSLRDRGRTDTQYF.